These 32 T cell receptor beta chains came from one sample sequenced in a study of radiation and T cells in renal cell carcinoma. The data were produced by immunoSEQ multiplex PCR, yet TCRdb's version contains in-frame clones alone and is incomplete. The sample contains 130,000 to 150,000 clones, approximately 86% of which appear only once. Time point meaning: blood 4 weeks post-SBRT, at nephrectomy. The treatment is: 15 Gy SBRT to primary tumor, nephrectomy 4 weeks later. The sequencing here drew on blood, taken from a patient whose treatment included radiotherapy and nephrectomy. The receptors stem from a woman aged 50 to 60 with renal cell carcinoma.

This sequence joins TRBV5-1 and TRBJ2-3, with TRBD2 identical over 9 bases. Germline V gene lookup returns CDR1 SGHRS and CDR2 YFSETQ. V dropped 4 bases and J dropped 1; count of bases not matched to a gene: 1. CDR3 length: 14 residues. CDR3: CASSRLAGTDTQYF. In DNA form, the CDR3 reads TGCGCCAGCAGCCGACTAGCGGGCACAGATACGCAGTATTTT.

The rearrangement links TRBV7-6 to TRBJ2-2; D assignment may be TRBD1 or TRBD2 (6 bases each). Trimming removed 5 bases from V and 5 bases from J, with 12 bases in between. Looked up from germline, CDR1 is SGHVS and CDR2 is FNYEAQ. The CDR3 covers 14 residues. CDR3 amino acids: CASSLGGGTGELFF. CDR3 bases: TGTGCCAGCAGCCTAGGAGGGGGGACCGGGGAGCTGTTTTTT. Full variable domain (remainder filled in from reference TRBV7-6 and TRBJ2-2): GAGVSQSPRYKVTKRGQDVALRCDPISGHVSLYWYRQALGQGPEFLTYFNYEAQQDKSGLPNDRFSAERPEGSISTLTIQRTEQRDSAMYRCASSLGGGTGELFFGEGSRLTVL.

This clone was seen only once. V usage is TRBV13 and J usage is TRBJ2-7; 10 positions agree with TRBD2. The CDR3 extends over 15 amino acids. V shed 5 bases and J 3 bases; nucleotides not matched to a gene: 7. CDR1 PRHDT and CDR2 FYEKMQ come from the germline V gene (reference sequence). For the CDR3, the DNA is TGTGCCAGCAGCGTTCCTAGCGGGGGATACTACGAGCAGTACTTC. Translated, it gives CASSVPSGGYYEQYF.

This clone was detected a few times. This rearrangement joins TRBV18 to TRBJ1-2; D gene ambiguous. The CDR3 sequence is 17 residues long. V was shortened by 1 base and J by 1 base, with 16 bases between the two germline ends. Germline values: CDR1 KGHSH, CDR2 LQKENI. In DNA, the CDR3 is TGTGCCAGCTCACCACAAATACCAACGGCGGGTAACTATGGCTACACCTTC. It is translated as CASSPQIPTAGNYGYTF.

The gene calls are TRBV11-2 and TRBJ2-7; D is possibly TRBD1 or TRBD2 (7 bases each). Germline-derived CDR1 and CDR2 are SGHAT and FQNNGV. The CDR3 totals 14 residues. V was pared by 5 bases and J by 6 bases, with 17 bases between. The CDR3, as DNA: TGTGCCAGCAGCGTGGGAGGGGGCCGCGTCGAGCAGTACTTC. It is translated as CASSVGGGRVEQYF.

In this sample, this clone turned up once. The V and J genes are TRBV4-1 and TRBJ1-1; tentatively, D is TRBD1 (6 bases). CDR3 length: 16 amino acids. Deletions cut 0 bases from V and 1 base from J, with 12 bases between. Germline V gene sequence: CDR1 MGHRA, CDR2 YSYEKL. In DNA form, the CDR3 reads TGCGCCAGCAGCCAAGAGGAGAGAGGGGGGAACACTGAAGCTTTCTTT. This codes for CASSQEERGGNTEAFF.

The chain carries TRBV11-2 and TRBJ2-3, with D unclear. Germline CDR1 is SGHAT and CDR2 is FQNNGV. Trimming removed 5 bases from V and 0 bases from J, with 15 bases in between. This CDR3 is 16 amino acids long. The CDR3, as DNA: TGTGCCAGCAGCCCTGCTAGGCGCGAGAGCACAGATACGCAGTATTTT. It specifies CASSPARRESTDTQYF. Together with reference TRBV11-2 and TRBJ2-3, the CDR3 gives the full variable domain: EAGVAQSPRYKIIEKRQSVAFWCNPISGHATLYWYQQILGQGPKLLIQFQNNGVVDDSQLPKDRFSAERLKGVDSTLKIQPAKLEDSAVYLCASSPARRESTDTQYFGPGTRLTVL.

The V call is TRBV6-5, the J call TRBJ2-1; the match to TRBD2 covers 14 bases. Looked up from germline, CDR1 is MNHEY and CDR2 is SVGAGI. With 4 bases clipped from V and 12 bases from J, the junction kept 11 bases outside the gene matches. The CDR3 totals 16 residues. The CDR3 coding sequence is TGTGCCAGCAGTTCCTCCGGGACTAGCGGGAGAGTGGGGCAGTTCTTC. This translates into CASSSSGTSGRVGQFF.

V gene TRBV7-2 combines with J gene TRBJ1-3; no clear D. From germline, CDR1 is SGHTA and CDR2 FQGNSA. The CDR3 has 13 amino acids. Trimming stripped 11 bases from V and 0 bases from J, with 11 bases between. The CDR3 is CAGDGISGNTIYF. DNA for the CDR3: TGTGCCGGAGACGGCATCTCTGGAAACACCATATATTTT.

The rearrangement links TRBV6-5 to TRBJ2-4, with TRBD1 identical over 9 bases. The CDR3 consists of 13 residues. CDR1 and CDR2 from the germline V gene are MNHEY and SVGAGI. With V trimmed by 5 bases and J by 9 bases, 5 bases remained unmatched. CDR3 in DNA: TGTGCCAGCAGTGAAACAGGGGGCGGCATTCAGTACTTC. It yields the protein CASSETGGGIQYF.

The chain links TRBV7-2 to TRBJ1-6; D unresolved. Deletions cut 3 bases from V and 0 bases from J, with 6 bases between. Germline lookup yields CDR1 SGHTA and CDR2 FQGNSA. The CDR3 has 15 residues. The CDR3 sequence: CASSFRSSYNSPLHF. Written as DNA, the CDR3 is TGTGCCAGCAGCTTCAGGAGCTCCTATAATTCACCCCTCCACTTT.

Relative to its sample, this clone is medium-sized (0.01 to 0.1%). CDR3 loop: CASSLRGSGLRTEAFF. DNA for the CDR3: TGTGCCAGCAGCTTACGAGGGTCTGGGTTAAGGACTGAAGCTTTCTTT. The chain carries TRBV13 and TRBJ1-1, with no clear D. In germline, CDR1 is PRHDT, CDR2 FYEKMQ (reference sequence). The CDR3 contains 16 residues. With 2 bases removed from V and 5 bases from J, the gap between germline ends came to 18 bases.

V gene TRBV30 combines with J gene TRBJ2-5; 7 bases agree with TRBD1. V shed 4 bases, J shed 2 bases, and the junction held 7 bases outside the gene matches. This CDR3 contains 14 residues. CDR1 and CDR2 from the germline V gene are GTSNPN and SVGIG (reference sequence). CDR3 in DNA: TGTGCCTGGATGCGATGGGACAGTCAAGAGACCCAGTACTTC. Encoded protein: CAWMRWDSQETQYF.

This clone was found a few times. The rearrangement links TRBV18 to TRBJ1-4; maybe TRBD1 (5 bases). V lost 2 bases and J 5 bases, leaving 21 bases between the germline ends. The CDR3 sequence is 18 residues long. CDR1 and CDR2 from the germline V gene are KGHSH and LQKENI. The CDR3 nucleotides read TGTGCCAGCTCACCATTAGACAGCTTCAGGTTTGAGAATGAAAAACTGTTTTTT. This sequence encodes CASSPLDSFRFENEKLFF.

The rearrangement uses TRBV29-1 and TRBJ2-7, with D possibly matching TRBD2 (6 bases). CDR3 length: 15 residues. Germline CDR1 is SQVTM and CDR2 is ANQGSEA. V lost 6 bases and J lost 3, with 21 bases in between. The CDR3 DNA reads TGCAGCGTGGGGCAACGTGGGGCGGGGAACTACGAGCAGTACTTC. It translates to CSVGQRGAGNYEQYF.

The chain has TRBV7-9 and TRBJ1-2, with D perhaps TRBD1 (6 bases). Trimming pared 4 bases from V and 4 bases from J, leaving 19 bases between. Germline V gene lookup returns CDR1 SEHNR and CDR2 FQNEAQ (reference sequence). CDR3 length equals 16 residues. CDR3 amino acids: CASSSVWGQGRYGYTF. The CDR3 region has the DNA TGTGCCAGCAGCTCGGTTTGGGGGCAGGGGCGCTATGGCTACACCTTC.

This chain joins TRBV10-2 and TRBJ2-7; D is possibly TRBD2 (7 bases). The ends were cut back, 2 bases at V and 2 bases at J, with 22 bases in the middle. In germline, CDR1 is WSHSY, CDR2 SAAADI. The CDR3 is 18 amino acids. The CDR3 reads CASSEPSFGRGGTYEQYF. Here the CDR3 DNA reads TGCGCCAGCAGTGAGCCCTCCTTCGGACGCGGGGGCACCTACGAGCAGTACTTC.

J is TRBJ2-5 and V is TRBV15; TRBD1 matches at 11 bases. The germline CDR1 and CDR2 sequences are LNHNV and YYDKDF (reference sequence). This CDR3 is built from 14 residues. After removal of 5 bases from V and 4 bases from J, the junction contained 3 bases not matched to a gene. The DNA of the CDR3 is TGTGCCACCAGCCCCGGGACAGGGGGAGAGACCCAGTACTTC. Translated, it gives CATSPGTGGETQYF.

The rearrangement uses TRBV9 and TRBJ1-1; a weak D match, TRBD1 (5 bases). The CDR3 has 13 amino acids. Germline CDR1 and CDR2: SGDLS and YYNGEE. Trimming cost V 5 bases and J 4 bases, with 12 bases left between them. In DNA form, the CDR3 reads TGTGCCAGCAGTAGGCAGGGAGGCACTGAAGCTTTCTTT. Translation: CASSRQGGTEAFF. Using reference TRBV9 and TRBJ1-1 for the parts outside the CDR3, the full variable domain is DSGVTQTPKHLITATGQRVTLRCSPRSGDLSVYWYQQSLDQGLQFLIQYYNGEERAKGNILERFSAQQFPDLHSELNLSSLELGDSALYFCASSRQGGTEAFFGQGTRLTVV.

This chain uses TRBV7-2 with TRBJ2-5; possibly TRBD2 for D (5 bases). The germline CDR1 and CDR2 sequences are SGHTA and FQGNSA. The CDR3 contains 13 residues. V dropped 1 base and J dropped 5 bases, with 8 bases sitting between them. The CDR3 DNA is TGTGCCAGCAGCTTAGGTAGCGTCGAGACCCAGTACTTC. This codes for CASSLGSVETQYF.

The V and J genes are TRBV21-1 and TRBJ2-7; no check of the table's D call, TRBD1, against the DNA was made. TRBV21-1 is tagged as a pseudogene. The length of the CDR3 is 14 residues. This CDR3 reads CASTKFQGTYEQYF. The CDR3 nucleotides read TGTGCCAGCACCAAGTTCCAGGGGACCTACGAGCAGTACTTC.

The chain employs TRBV15 and TRBJ2-3; 13 bases map to TRBD2. The CDR3 covers 17 residues. The germline gives CDR1 LNHNV, CDR2 YYDKDF (reference sequence). The J segment lost 8 bases and the V segment lost 5 bases, leaving 13 bases of the junction unmatched. The CDR3 reads CATSGPGLAGPQGTQYF. The CDR3 region has the DNA TGTGCCACCAGCGGACCGGGACTAGCGGGGCCCCAAGGTACGCAGTATTTT.

The CDR3 spells CASSPTSGRVRDTQYF. CDR3 nucleotides: TGCGCCAGCAGCCCGACTAGCGGGAGGGTACGAGATACGCAGTATTTT. The chain joins TRBV4-1 to TRBJ2-3; 14 positions match TRBD2. In germline, CDR1 is MGHRA, CDR2 YSYEKL. V shed 4 bases, J shed 5 bases, and the junction held 5 bases outside the gene matches. This CDR3 region has 16 residues.

The chain joins TRBV21-1 to TRBJ2-2; the DNA was not compared with TRBD1, the D call given in the table. TRBV21-1 is flagged as a pseudogene. This CDR3 comprises 16 residues. CDR3 sequence (DNA): TGTGCCAGCGCCGACAGGGAACCGTCGAACACCGGGGAGCTGTTTTTT. It is translated as CASADREPSNTGELFF.

V usage is TRBV6-5 and J usage is TRBJ1-2; D remains ambiguous. Germline values: CDR1 MNHEY, CDR2 SVGAGI. The CDR3 is 13 residues long. V shed 5 bases and J shed 4 bases, with 11 bases lying between them. The DNA for the CDR3 is TGTGCCAGCAGTCAACCTTCCGTCTATGGCTACACCTTC. This encodes CASSQPSVYGYTF.

The J gene is TRBJ1-4, the V gene TRBV7-9; TRBD1 might be the D (6 bases). Germline V gene lookup returns CDR1 SEHNR and CDR2 FQNEAQ (reference sequence). The CDR3 has 14 amino acids. V lost 10 bases and J lost 7, with 19 bases in between. This chain's CDR3 is CATSGEGELEKLFF. The CDR3 region has the DNA TGTGCCACCTCGGGGGAGGGGGAACTTGAAAAACTGTTTTTT.

The CDR3 sequence is CASSLIGGNGYEQYF. The DNA of the CDR3 is TGTGCCAGCAGCTTAATAGGGGGAAACGGGTACGAGCAGTACTTC. This chain uses TRBV7-2 with TRBJ2-7; TRBD1 is a possible D gene (6 bases). V dropped 2 bases and J dropped 4 bases, with 15 bases sitting between them. This CDR3 has 15 residues. The germline V gene has CDR1 SGHTA and CDR2 FQGNSA.

The chain uses TRBV7-2 and TRBJ1-2; D is unclear. This CDR3 region has 12 residues. CDR1 SGHTA and CDR2 FQGNSA come from the germline V gene. V lost 5 bases and J 7 bases, leaving 11 bases between the germline ends. CDR3 sequence: CASSMRRAGYTF. In DNA form, the CDR3 reads TGTGCCAGCAGCATGCGTCGGGCTGGCTACACCTTC.

The rearrangement links TRBV6-4 to TRBJ1-1, with D uncertain. There are 15 residues in the CDR3. Germline assignment: CDR1 MRHNA and CDR2 SNTAGT. The V end lost 4 bases, the J end lost 2 bases, and 14 bases lay between the germline ends. The CDR3: CASSAKPGFNTEAFF. For the CDR3, the DNA is TGTGCCAGCAGTGCAAAACCCGGGTTCAACACTGAAGCTTTCTTT.

The J gene is TRBJ2-4, the V gene TRBV2, with D perhaps TRBD1 (6 bases). The CDR3 is made up of 16 amino acids. The V end was cut by 1 base, the J end by 6 bases, with 16 bases between. The germline V gene encodes CDR1 SNHLY and CDR2 FYNNEI. CDR3: CASSEVGAGAGNIQYF. The CDR3 DNA reads TGTGCCAGCAGTGAAGTAGGCGCAGGGGCAGGAAACATTCAGTACTTC. Looking up the rest from reference TRBV2 and TRBJ2-4 gives the full variable domain: EPEVTQTPSHQVTQMGQEVILRCVPISNHLYFYWYRQILGQKVEFLVSFYNNEISEKSEIFDDQFSVERPDGSNFTLKIRSTKLEDSAMYFCASSEVGAGAGNIQYFGAGTRLSVL.

This clone has more than one count but fewer than ten. This sequence joins TRBV15 and TRBJ2-5; unclear D gene. V was cut by 0 bases and J by 4 bases, with 6 bases left in between. Germline CDR1 LNHNV, CDR2 YYDKDF (reference sequence). The CDR3 runs 13 residues. The CDR3 DNA reads TGTGCCACCAGCAGAGATTCCGGAGAGACCCAGTACTTC. This sequence encodes CATSRDSGETQYF.

This chain joins TRBV19 and TRBJ2-6; tentatively, D is TRBD1 (6 bases). Trimming took off 3 bases at V and 1 base at J, with 7 bases between the two ends. CDR1 and CDR2 from the germline V gene are LNHDA and SQIVND (reference sequence). The CDR3 runs to 15 residues. The CDR3: CASSIQGSGANVLTF. CDR3 nucleotides: TGTGCCAGTAGTATCCAGGGGTCTGGGGCCAACGTCCTGACTTTC.